This TCR beta chain derives from a study of cytomegalovirus exposure and HLA in healthy donors. PCR used 60 Vbeta primers and 13 Jbeta primers. Sequenced by immunoSEQ multiplex PCR; TCRdb stores in-frame clones only, minus some. The top ten hold about 2% of the sample, which has about 260,000 clones, 84% seen once. This clone was recorded only once. Per the germline V gene, CDR1 is SGHAT and CDR2 is FQNNGV. This CDR3 is built from 12 residues. The V gene lost 5 bases and the J gene lost 4 bases, with 9 bases spanning the gap. The source of this sequence is a woman between 40 and 50 years old in good health and CMV-seropositive. The V call is TRBV11-2, the J call TRBJ2-7; D gene ambiguous. The source material was PBMCs. CDR3 DNA sequence: TGTGCCAGCAGCCAGGATGGGTACGAGCAGTACTTC. This encodes CASSQDGYEQYF.